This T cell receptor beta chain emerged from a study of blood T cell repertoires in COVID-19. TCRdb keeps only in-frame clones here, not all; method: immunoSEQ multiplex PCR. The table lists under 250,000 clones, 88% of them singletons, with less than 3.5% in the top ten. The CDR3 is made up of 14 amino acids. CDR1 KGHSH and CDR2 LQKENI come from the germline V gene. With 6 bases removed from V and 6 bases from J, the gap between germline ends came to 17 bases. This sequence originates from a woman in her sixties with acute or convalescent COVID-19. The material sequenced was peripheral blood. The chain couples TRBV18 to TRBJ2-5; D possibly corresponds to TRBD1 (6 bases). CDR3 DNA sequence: TGTGCCAGCTCCATAGACGGGCAGGGGAAGACCCAGTACTTC. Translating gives CASSIDGQGKTQYF.